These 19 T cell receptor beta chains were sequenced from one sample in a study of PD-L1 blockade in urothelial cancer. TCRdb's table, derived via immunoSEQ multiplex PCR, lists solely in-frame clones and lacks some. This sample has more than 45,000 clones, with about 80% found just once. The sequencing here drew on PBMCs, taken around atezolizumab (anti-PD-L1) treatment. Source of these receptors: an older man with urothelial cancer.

The CDR3 protein is CASSLPGTSDTDTQYF. The CDR3 region has the DNA TGCGCCAGCAGCTTGCCCGGGACTAGCGACACAGATACGCAGTATTTT. This rearrangement joins TRBV5-1 to TRBJ2-3; 10 positions match TRBD2. Trimming removed 1 base from V and 2 bases from J; junction bases left unmatched: 4. Germline V lookup: CDR1 SGHRS, CDR2 YFSETQ. This CDR3 is built from 16 residues.

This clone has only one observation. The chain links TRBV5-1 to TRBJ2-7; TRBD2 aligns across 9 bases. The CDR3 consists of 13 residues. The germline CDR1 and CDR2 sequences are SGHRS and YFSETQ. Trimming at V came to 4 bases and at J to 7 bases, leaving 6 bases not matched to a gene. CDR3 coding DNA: TGCGCCAGCAGCCAGGGACTAGCTGTAGAGCAGTACTTC. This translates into CASSQGLAVEQYF. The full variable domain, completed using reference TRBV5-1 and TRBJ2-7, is KAGVTQTPRYLIKTRGQQVTLSCSPISGHRSVSWYQQTPGQGLQFLFEYFSETQRNKGNFPGRFSGRQFSNSRSEMNVSTLELGDSALYLCASSQGLAVEQYFGPGTRLTVT.

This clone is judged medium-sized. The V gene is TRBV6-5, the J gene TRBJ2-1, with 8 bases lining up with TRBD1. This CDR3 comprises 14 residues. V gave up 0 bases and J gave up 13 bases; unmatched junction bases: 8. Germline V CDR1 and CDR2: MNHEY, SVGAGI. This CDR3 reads CASSYSTGQGAQFF. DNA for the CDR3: TGTGCCAGCAGTTACTCCACCGGACAGGGCGCCCAGTTCTTC.

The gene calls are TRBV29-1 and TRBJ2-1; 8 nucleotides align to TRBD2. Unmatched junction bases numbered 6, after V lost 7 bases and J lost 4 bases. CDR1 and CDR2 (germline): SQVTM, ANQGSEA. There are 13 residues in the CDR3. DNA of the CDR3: TGCAGCGCCGGGGAGCGGGAGTACAATGAGCAGTTCTTC. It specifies CSAGEREYNEQFF.

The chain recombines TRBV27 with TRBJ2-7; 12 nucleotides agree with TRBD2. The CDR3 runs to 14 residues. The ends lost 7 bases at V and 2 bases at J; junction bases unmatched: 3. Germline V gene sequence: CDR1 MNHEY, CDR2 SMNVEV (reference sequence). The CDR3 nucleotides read TGTGCCAGCATTCGGACTAGCGGGACCTACGAGCAGTACTTC. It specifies CASIRTSGTYEQYF.

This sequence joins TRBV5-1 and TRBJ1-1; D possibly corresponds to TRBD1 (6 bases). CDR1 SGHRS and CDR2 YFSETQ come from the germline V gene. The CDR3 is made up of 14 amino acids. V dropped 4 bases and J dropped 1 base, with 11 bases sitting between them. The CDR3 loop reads CASSKQGTNTEAFF. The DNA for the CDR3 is TGCGCCAGCAGCAAACAGGGAACGAACACTGAAGCTTTCTTT.

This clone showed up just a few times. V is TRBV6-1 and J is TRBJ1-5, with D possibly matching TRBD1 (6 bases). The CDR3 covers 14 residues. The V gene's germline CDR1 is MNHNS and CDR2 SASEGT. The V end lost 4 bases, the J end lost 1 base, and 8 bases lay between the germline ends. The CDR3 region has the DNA TGTGCCAGCAGTGCTGACAGGAGCAATCAGCCCCAGCATTTT. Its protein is CASSADRSNQPQHF.

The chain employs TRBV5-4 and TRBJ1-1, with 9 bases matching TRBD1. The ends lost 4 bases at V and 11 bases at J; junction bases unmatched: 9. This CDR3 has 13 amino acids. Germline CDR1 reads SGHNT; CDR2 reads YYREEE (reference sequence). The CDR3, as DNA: TGTGCCAGCAGCCCATACAGGGGGCGCGAGGCTTTCTTT. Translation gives CASSPYRGREAFF.

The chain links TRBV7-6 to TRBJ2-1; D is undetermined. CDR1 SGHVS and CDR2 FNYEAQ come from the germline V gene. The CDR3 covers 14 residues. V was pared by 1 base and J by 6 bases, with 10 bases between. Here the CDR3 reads CASSLVPGSNEQFF. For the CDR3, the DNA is TGTGCCAGCAGCTTAGTTCCCGGGTCCAATGAGCAGTTCTTC.

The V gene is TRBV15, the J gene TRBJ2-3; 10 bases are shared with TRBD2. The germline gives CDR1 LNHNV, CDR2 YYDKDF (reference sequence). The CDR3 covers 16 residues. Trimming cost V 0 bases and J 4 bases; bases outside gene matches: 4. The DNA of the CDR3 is TGTGCCACCAGCAGAGATCTAGCGGGAGTTGCAGATACGCAGTATTTT. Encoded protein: CATSRDLAGVADTQYF.

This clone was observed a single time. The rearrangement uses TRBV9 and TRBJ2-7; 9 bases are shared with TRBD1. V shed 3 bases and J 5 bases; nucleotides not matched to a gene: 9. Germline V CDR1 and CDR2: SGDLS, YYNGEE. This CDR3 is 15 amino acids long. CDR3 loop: CASSASGTGMDEQYF. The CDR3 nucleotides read TGTGCCAGCAGCGCTTCCGGGACAGGGATGGACGAGCAGTACTTC.

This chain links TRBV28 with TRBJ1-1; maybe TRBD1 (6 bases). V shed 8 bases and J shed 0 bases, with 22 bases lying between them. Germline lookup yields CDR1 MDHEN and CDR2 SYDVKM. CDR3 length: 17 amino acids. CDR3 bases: TGTGCCAGCGATCCCGCGCCGGGACACCGGTTGAACACTGAAGCTTTCTTT. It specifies CASDPAPGHRLNTEAFF. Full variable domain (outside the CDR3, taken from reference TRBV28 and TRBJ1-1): DVKVTQSSRYLVKRTGEKVFLECVQDMDHENMFWYRQDPGLGLRLIYFSYDVKMKEKGDIPEGYSVSREKKERFSLILESASTNQTSMYLCASDPAPGHRLNTEAFFGQGTRLTVV.

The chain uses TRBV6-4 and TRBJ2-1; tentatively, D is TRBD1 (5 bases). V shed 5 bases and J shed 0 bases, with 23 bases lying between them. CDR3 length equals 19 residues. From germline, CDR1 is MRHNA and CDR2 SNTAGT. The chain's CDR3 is CASSIETDRGYYSYNEQFF. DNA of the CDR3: TGTGCCAGCAGTATCGAGACTGACAGAGGCTACTACTCCTACAATGAGCAGTTCTTC.

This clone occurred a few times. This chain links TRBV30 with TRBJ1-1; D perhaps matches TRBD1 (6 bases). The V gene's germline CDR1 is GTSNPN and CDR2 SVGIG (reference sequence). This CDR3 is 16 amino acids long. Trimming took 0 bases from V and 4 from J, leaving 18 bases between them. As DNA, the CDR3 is TGTGCCTGGAGTGTACGGGACACTTTCCCTTTCACTGAAGCTTTCTTT. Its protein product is CAWSVRDTFPFTEAFF.

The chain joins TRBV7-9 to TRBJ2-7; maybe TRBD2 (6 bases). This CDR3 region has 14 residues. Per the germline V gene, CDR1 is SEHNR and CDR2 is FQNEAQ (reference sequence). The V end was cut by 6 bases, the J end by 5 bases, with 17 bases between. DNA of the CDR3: TGTGCCAGCAGGTCCGGGACTCCCCCCCACGAGCAGTACTTC. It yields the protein CASRSGTPPHEQYF.

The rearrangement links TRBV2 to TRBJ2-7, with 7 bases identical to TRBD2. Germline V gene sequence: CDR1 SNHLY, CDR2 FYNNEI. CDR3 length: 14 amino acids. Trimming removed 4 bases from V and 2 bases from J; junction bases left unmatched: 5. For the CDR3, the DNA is TGTGCCAGCAGTGCGTCTAGCGGAACCTACGAGCAGTACTTC. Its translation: CASSASSGTYEQYF.

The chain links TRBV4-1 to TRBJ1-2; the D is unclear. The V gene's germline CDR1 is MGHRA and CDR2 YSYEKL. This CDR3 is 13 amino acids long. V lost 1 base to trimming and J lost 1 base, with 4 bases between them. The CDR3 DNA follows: TGCGCCAGCAGCCAAGGTTATAACTATGGCTACACCTTC. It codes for CASSQGYNYGYTF.

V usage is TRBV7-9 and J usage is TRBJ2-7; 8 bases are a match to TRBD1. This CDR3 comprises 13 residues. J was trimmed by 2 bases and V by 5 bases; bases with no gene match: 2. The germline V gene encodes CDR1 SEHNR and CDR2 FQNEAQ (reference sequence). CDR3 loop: CASSRDRTYEQYF. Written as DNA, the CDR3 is TGTGCCAGCAGCCGGGACAGGACCTACGAGCAGTACTTC.

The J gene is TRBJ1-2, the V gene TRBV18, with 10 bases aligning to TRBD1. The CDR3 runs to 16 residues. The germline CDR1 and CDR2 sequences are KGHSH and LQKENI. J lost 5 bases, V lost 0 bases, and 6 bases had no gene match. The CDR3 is CASSPPGGQGNYGYTF. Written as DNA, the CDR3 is TGTGCCAGCTCACCACCGGGGGGACAGGGGAATTATGGCTACACCTTC.